A single sample gave rise to the 27 T cell receptor beta chains below, sequenced in a study of CD8+ T cells in alopecia areata. Treatment given: oral pan-JAK inhibitor, 5-10 mg twice daily. Sequencing used cDNA as its template, made by extracting RNA and reverse transcribing it. Assay: immunoSEQ multiplex PCR; the TCRdb copy retains only in-frame clones and omits some. The repertoire holds about 180,000 clones, with approximately 50% as singletons. The sequenced sample was CD8+ T cells sorted from blood, obtained at roughly week 52, from a patient treated with tofacitinib. These receptors originate from a human donor with alopecia areata.

The genes are TRBV7-9 and TRBJ1-1; 8 bases are shared with TRBD1. The CDR3 sequence is 16 residues long. Per the germline V gene, CDR1 is SEHNR and CDR2 is FQNEAQ (reference sequence). V gave up 4 bases and J gave up 0 bases; unmatched junction bases: 7. CDR3 nucleotide sequence: TGTGCCAGCAGCTCCACAGACAGGGGACTGAACACTGAAGCTTTCTTT. Its protein product is CASSSTDRGLNTEAFF.

V is TRBV6-5 and J is TRBJ2-1; D is undetermined. Germline V gene sequence: CDR1 MNHEY, CDR2 SVGAGI. CDR3 length equals 16 residues. Trimming pared 2 bases from V and 7 bases from J, leaving 18 bases between. The DNA for the CDR3 is TGTGCCAGCAGTTACGAGGCGGCAGATCTTGGGAATGAGCAGTTCTTC. This sequence encodes CASSYEAADLGNEQFF.

The gene calls are TRBV5-6 and TRBJ1-2; D ambiguous. Germline V lookup: CDR1 SGHDT, CDR2 YYEEEE. The CDR3 length is 13 residues. V was trimmed by 4 bases and J by 8 bases, leaving 15 bases between them. CDR3 coding DNA: TGTGCCAGCAGCGTCGACGGAGAAGGCGGCTACACCTTC. Protein sequence: CASSVDGEGGYTF. The full variable domain, its missing parts supplied by reference TRBV5-6 and TRBJ1-2, is DAGVTQSPTHLIKTRGQQVTLRCSPKSGHDTVSWYQQALGQGPQFIFQYYEEEERQRGNFPDRFSGHQFPNYSSELNVNALLLGDSALYLCASSVDGEGGYTFGSGTRLTVV.

This clone has just a few counts. The rearrangement links TRBV2 to TRBJ2-5; 10 nucleotides match TRBD1. Germline loops: CDR1 SNHLY, CDR2 FYNNEI. J gave up 3 bases and V 7 bases, and 2 bases lay outside the gene matches. This CDR3 region has 13 residues. CDR3 sequence reads: CASTGTGEETQYF. The CDR3 bases are TGTGCCAGCACCGGGACAGGGGAAGAGACCCAGTACTTC. Filled out from reference TRBV2 and TRBJ2-5, the complete variable domain reads EPEVTQTPSHQVTQMGQEVILRCVPISNHLYFYWYRQILGQKVEFLVSFYNNEISEKSEIFDDQFSVERPDGSNFTLKIRSTKLEDSAMYFCASTGTGEETQYFGPGTRLLVL.

CDR3 sequence reads: CASSLYSTSGGFEQFF. The CDR3, as DNA: TGCGCCAGCAGCCTCTACTCGACTAGCGGGGGGTTCGAGCAGTTCTTC. The chain recombines TRBV4-3 with TRBJ2-1; 13 positions agree with TRBD2. This CDR3 spans 16 amino acids. With V trimmed by 4 bases and J by 10 bases, 10 bases remained unmatched. CDR1 LGHNA and CDR2 YSLEER come from the germline V gene.

J is TRBJ2-5 and V is TRBV7-3; 12 nucleotides align to TRBD1. Germline CDR1 is SGHTA and CDR2 is FQGTGA. The junction had 9 bases not matched to a gene; V was cut back by 5 bases and J by 5 bases. The CDR3 runs 16 residues. CDR3 nucleotide sequence: TGTGCCAGCAGCCATAGCGGGACAGGGGGCGCGGAGACCCAGTACTTC. Translated, it gives CASSHSGTGGAETQYF.

The rearrangement uses TRBV6-5 and TRBJ1-5, with a weak D call TRBD1 (6 bases). This CDR3 region has 14 residues. V lost 5 bases and J 0 bases, leaving 8 bases between the germline ends. The germline V gene encodes CDR1 MNHEY and CDR2 SVGAGI. The CDR3 bases are TGTGCCAGCAGTAAGGGGGATAGCAATCAGCCCCAGCATTTT. It translates to CASSKGDSNQPQHF.

The chain links TRBV5-1 to TRBJ1-1, with D possibly matching TRBD1 (5 bases). CDR1 is SGHRS and CDR2 is YFSETQ in the germline V gene. V lost 0 bases and J lost 1, with 10 bases in between. CDR3 length equals 15 residues. Here the CDR3 reads CASSLEGQGNTEAFF. DNA of the CDR3: TGCGCCAGCAGCTTGGAAGGGCAGGGGAACACTGAAGCTTTCTTT.

V gene TRBV4-1 combines with J gene TRBJ2-2, with D hard to call. The germline CDR1 and CDR2 sequences are MGHRA and YSYEKL. The CDR3 totals 13 residues. V lost 4 bases and J 6 bases, leaving 9 bases between the germline ends. As DNA, the CDR3 is TGCGCCAGCAGCCTCATGAAGGCCGGGGAGCTGTTTTTT. Amino acid sequence: CASSLMKAGELFF.

CDR3 nucleotides: TGTGCCAGCAGCTTAAGGGATTACGAGCAGTACTTC. Translation gives CASSLRDYEQYF. This sequence joins TRBV7-8 and TRBJ2-7; D gene unclear. V was pared by 2 bases and J by 4 bases, with 6 bases between. This CDR3 contains 12 residues. Germline CDR1 and CDR2: SGHVS and FQNEAQ.

The sample holds one count of this clone. The chain couples TRBV5-1 to TRBJ2-3, with D perhaps TRBD1 (6 bases). With 2 bases removed from V and 0 bases from J, the gap between germline ends came to 7 bases. Germline V gives CDR1 SGHRS, CDR2 YFSETQ. CDR3 size: 14 residues. The CDR3 loop is CASSLQGSTDTQYF. In DNA, the CDR3 is TGCGCCAGCAGCTTACAGGGTAGCACAGATACGCAGTATTTT.

This clone showed up just a few times. The J gene is TRBJ1-6, the V gene TRBV4-1, with TRBD1 identical over 7 bases. This CDR3 comprises 16 residues. Trimming cost V 0 bases and J 10 bases; bases outside gene matches: 9. The V gene's germline CDR1 is MGHRA and CDR2 YSYEKL. CDR3 DNA: TGCGCCAGCAGCCAAGATGATTCAAACAGGGGATCACCCCTCCACTTT. It specifies CASSQDDSNRGSPLHF.

The chain is built from TRBV15 and TRBJ2-5, with D possibly called TRBD1 or TRBD2 (7 bases each). V lost 5 bases, J lost 5 bases, and 18 bases lay in between. This CDR3 is built from 15 residues. Germline V gene lookup returns CDR1 LNHNV and CDR2 YYDKDF (reference sequence). The CDR3 bases are TGTGCCACCAGCTCACCAGGGGGTAGCGGGGAGACCCAGTACTTC. Amino acids: CATSSPGGSGETQYF.

This clone was seen more than once but under ten times. The J gene is TRBJ1-5, the V gene TRBV9; D unresolved. V was cut by 0 bases and J by 8 bases, with 12 bases left in between. There are 14 residues in the CDR3. CDR1 and CDR2 (germline): SGDLS, YYNGEE. The CDR3 spells CASSVGLEGEPQHF. The DNA of the CDR3 is TGTGCCAGCAGCGTAGGACTGGAGGGTGAGCCCCAGCATTTT.

The rearrangement joins TRBV7-8 to TRBJ1-3; maybe TRBD1 (5 bases). V shed 5 bases and J shed 4 bases, with 15 bases lying between them. The CDR3 consists of 15 residues. Germline V CDR1 and CDR2: SGHVS, FQNEAQ. CDR3 nucleotides: TGTGCCAGCAGCGGAGGGGTAGGGTCGGGAAACACCATATATTTT. This translates into CASSGGVGSGNTIYF.

This rearrangement joins TRBV4-2 to TRBJ2-2; 8 bases agree with TRBD2. V lost 0 bases and J lost 7; bases outside the gene matches: 4. Germline V gives CDR1 LGHNA, CDR2 YNFKEQ. This CDR3 contains 15 residues. The CDR3 DNA follows: TGTGCCAGCAGCCAAGACGGGGGGGCCGTCGGGGAGCTGTTTTTT. Encoded protein: CASSQDGGAVGELFF.

A single count supports this clone. Different DNA sequences within this sample yield the same CDR3. This rearrangement joins TRBV30 to TRBJ1-1; D remains unclear. This CDR3 comprises 13 residues. Trimming cost V 2 bases and J 0 bases, with 7 bases left between them. Per the germline V gene, CDR1 is GTSNPN and CDR2 is SVGIG (reference sequence). Here the CDR3 reads CAWSLGVNTEAFF. CDR3 nucleotides: TGTGCCTGGAGTCTTGGCGTGAACACTGAAGCTTTCTTT.

This clone showed up just a few times. The chain has TRBV9 and TRBJ2-1, with D unclear. Germline values: CDR1 SGDLS, CDR2 YYNGEE. Trimming cost V 0 bases and J 0 bases, with 4 bases left between them. CDR3 length: 14 amino acids. CDR3 amino acids: CASSVEGSYNEQFF. CDR3 sequence (DNA): TGTGCCAGCAGCGTAGAGGGCTCCTACAATGAGCAGTTCTTC.

This sequence joins TRBV27 and TRBJ2-5; weak D call: TRBD2 (6 bases). The CDR3 covers 13 residues. V lost 8 bases, J lost 3 bases, and 13 bases lay in between. Per germline, CDR1 MNHEY and CDR2 SMNVEV (reference sequence). The CDR3 sequence: CASRRGGEETQYF. The CDR3 DNA is TGTGCCAGCCGGAGGGGCGGGGAAGAGACCCAGTACTTC.

This rearrangement joins TRBV9 to TRBJ2-1, with 9 bases matching TRBD2. CDR1 and CDR2 (germline): SGDLS, YYNGEE. Trimming cost V 0 bases and J 7 bases; bases outside gene matches: 5. The CDR3 consists of 15 residues. The CDR3 spells CASSVAGLAPNEQFF. The CDR3 nucleotides are TGTGCCAGCAGCGTAGCGGGACTAGCACCTAATGAGCAGTTCTTC.

V gene TRBV27 combines with J gene TRBJ2-1; 11 bases agree with TRBD2. CDR1 is MNHEY, CDR2 SMNVEV, per germline (reference sequence). V shed 4 bases and J 9 bases; nucleotides not matched to a gene: 14. CDR3 size: 17 residues. CDR3 amino acids: CASSSLIGSGGGSEQFF. The CDR3 DNA reads as TGTGCCAGCAGTTCCCTTATTGGTAGCGGGGGGGGAAGTGAGCAGTTCTTC.

This clone was seen a single time. This same CDR3 is encoded by further DNA sequences in the sample. The chain links TRBV30 to TRBJ2-5; D is unclear. CDR3 size: 12 residues. Looked up from germline, CDR1 is GTSNPN and CDR2 is SVGIG (reference sequence). V lost 0 bases and J lost 4, with 6 bases in between. CDR3 in DNA: TGTGCCTGGAGTGTACTCGCAGAGACCCAGTACTTC. As protein: CAWSVLAETQYF.

This clone was observed a single time. This chain connects TRBV11-2 to TRBJ2-5; tentatively, D is TRBD1 or TRBD2 (5 bases each). This CDR3 has 15 residues. Germline V gene lookup returns CDR1 SGHAT and CDR2 FQNNGV. V gave up 1 base and J gave up 2 bases, with 11 bases separating them. CDR3 DNA sequence: TGTGCCAGCAGCTTAGGAGGGACGGTACAAGAGACCCAGTACTTC. Translation: CASSLGGTVQETQYF.

The rearrangement joins TRBV30 to TRBJ2-5; TRBD1 agrees at 7 bases. V was pared by 4 bases and J by 2 bases, with 10 bases of the junction left unmatched. CDR3 length: 15 residues. Germline V gene data show CDR1 as GTSNPN and CDR2 as SVGIG (reference sequence). The CDR3 here is CAWTWGQSLQETQYF. The DNA of the CDR3 is TGTGCCTGGACTTGGGGACAGAGCCTTCAAGAGACCCAGTACTTC.

V usage is TRBV27 and J usage is TRBJ2-2; D may be TRBD1 (6 bases). CDR1 and CDR2 from the germline V gene are MNHEY and SMNVEV (reference sequence). The CDR3 extends over 14 amino acids. V was cut by 3 bases and J by 7 bases, with 12 bases left in between. CDR3 sequence (DNA): TGTGCCAGCAGTTTCCTATCGGGACACGGGGAGCTGTTTTTT. Translating it yields CASSFLSGHGELFF.

The V and J genes are TRBV2 and TRBJ2-3; D is perhaps TRBD2 (6 bases). CDR3 length: 15 residues. V was pared by 3 bases and J by 4 bases, with 14 bases between. Germline-derived CDR1 and CDR2 are SNHLY and FYNNEI. CDR3 in amino acids: CASSDWDSGSDTQYF. In DNA form, the CDR3 reads TGTGCCAGCAGTGATTGGGACTCAGGATCAGATACGCAGTATTTT.

This clone was seen a handful of times. The rearrangement joins TRBV6-5 to TRBJ1-5, with D unclear. CDR1 is MNHEY and CDR2 is SVGAGI in the germline V gene. Trimming removed 0 bases from V and 0 bases from J, with 6 bases in between. This CDR3 comprises 15 residues. CDR3 loop: CASSYSGYSNQPQHF. The CDR3 nucleotides are TGTGCCAGCAGTTACTCAGGGTATAGCAATCAGCCCCAGCATTTT.